This entry describes one T cell receptor (beta chain). The record originates from a study of cytomegalovirus exposure and HLA in healthy donors. Primers included in the PCR were 60 Vbeta and 13 Jbeta primers. Authors' data handling: A later analysis counted about 80 million unique TCR beta chains, around 10 million shared. Using immunoSEQ multiplex PCR, the repertoire was profiled, and TCRdb retains in-frame clones only, with some absent. The DNA was the basis for D and trimming; V, J and clone size are from that table. The table records about 170,000 clones, under 75% of them present only once. V shed 1 base, J shed 2 bases, and the junction held 5 bases outside the gene matches. There are 15 residues in the CDR3. Per germline, CDR1 MNHEY and CDR2 SMNVEV (reference sequence).

The TCR originated in a man aged 40-55 years in good health and CMV-seropositive. Sequencing was carried out using PBMCs. The chain carries TRBV27 and TRBJ2-7, with 7 bases lining up with TRBD2. CDR3 coding DNA: TGTGCCAGCAGTTTATTGCGGGGGAGCCCCTACGAGCAGTACTTC. Amino acid sequence: CASSLLRGSPYEQYF.